This TCR beta chain stems from a study of cytomegalovirus exposure and HLA in healthy donors listed by TCRdb under 2017. Background on the whole study: According to an earlier analysis of several hundred of the donors, some 180 million T cells yielded 117 million unique TCR beta sequences and approximately 280 Gb of sequence data. A later analysis re-examined previously published TCR beta repertoires from just over 650 donors and added high-resolution HLA genotyping to investigate patterns of TCR occurrence. Of the roughly 400 genotyped donors, approximately 80% fell in the genetic ancestry cluster associated with self-reported Caucasian donors. The study profiled the T cell repertoires of hundreds of subjects by immunosequencing and related them to cytomegalovirus serostatus. A separate validation cohort of more than 100 different subjects was used in addition to the roughly 670-subject first cohort. Across some 400 genotyped donors of the cohort, an average of approximately 220,000 unique TCR beta nucleotide sequences per donor were sequenced, and roughly 20% of those sequences were non-productive. In the later analysis, no new phenotypic data were used to find candidate immune exposures; instead, reliance was placed on TCR beta sequences and their occurrence across donors. Both class I and class II loci were covered by HLA typing, at four-digit resolution. All discovery cohort repertoires had been generated on a single sequencing platform. Typing coverage varied by locus: roughly 620-640 donors for A, B, C, DRB1 and DQB1; some 520 for DQA1; 600 to 610 for DPA1; approximately 490 for DPB1. The study combined high-throughput TCR immunosequencing, statistical association of individual TCRs with disease status, and machine learning to predict cytomegalovirus infection status. In a later genetic analysis, genome-wide SNP genotypes for about three fifths of the 666 donors were used, and that subset was treated as a discovery cohort. The study aimed to test whether cataloging public T cell receptors could reveal signatures of past pathogen exposure. Alongside the repertoire data, information on donor age, sex, ethnicity and CMV serostatus was compiled. An earlier analysis of approximately 640 of the donors applied high-throughput TCR beta sequencing to assess whether each TCR beta V gene segment acted as functional or pseudogenic. Because of strong linkage in the cohort, roughly 5 DR-DQ haplotypes were treated as single units for association and clustering. An early release covering some 640 HLA-typed donors comprised about 300 gigabases of sequencing data and tens of millions of unique TCR sequences. General study outcomes and caveats: Because HLA typing was missing for some donors at each locus, association tests included only the typed subset. A further reported finding was that TCR beta sequences accurately predicted the HLA-A and HLA-B alleles for most subjects in the first cohort. In vitro tests confirmed that three of the cytomegalovirus-associated TCR beta chains recognize cytomegalovirus antigens. In a later analysis, most CMV-associated TCR beta chains were found to appear HLA-restricted, with HLA associations seemingly driven largely by CMV exposure. Because counts were too low, roughly 17 rarely observed V segments, including chromosome 9 orphons, were left out of the earlier analysis of 587 of the donors. Because the 87-base-pair reads could not distinguish some IMGT-functional V segments, including TRBV6-2 and TRBV6-3, those segments were excluded. A later genetic analysis reported fewer N-insertions in productive TCRs among donors in an Asian-associated ancestry cluster than the roughly 700-donor mean. The authors suggested that the approach could potentially be generalized to other disease states and immunological phenotypes. Strong co-occurrence of HLA alleles, especially DR and DQ, made assigning TCR associations to individual alleles difficult. In both the original and validation cohorts, the classifier was reported to diagnose cytomegalovirus status with high specificity and sensitivity. V-gene and J-gene trimming of TCR beta chains was associated with a missense DCLRE1C variant in a later genetic analysis, and the association was replicated in an independent cohort. Immune exposure information for the cohort was limited to CMV serostatus. According to a later analysis, parvovirus B19, influenza, CMV and Epstein-Barr virus appeared linked to several top co-occurrence clusters. Presence/absence analyses assumed roughly uniform sequencing depth across donors, an assumption that may not hold. According to a later analysis, TCR association rates differed among HLA loci, with DRB1 alleles showing the most associated TCRs and HLA-C alleles showing the fewest. A later analysis associated around 16,000 TCR beta sequences with specific HLA alleles at a false discovery rate of 0.05. The sequencing pipeline was judged likely to have produced a cluster of highly shared sequence variants as a technical artifact. While some public TCRs were present in many individuals, most TCR sequences turned up only very rarely across donors. A later analysis found that HLA-associated TCR beta chains were more clonally expanded and had lower generation probabilities than equally common non-associated chains. An earlier analysis of approximately 500 of the donors showed that most TCR beta V segments appeared in productive rearrangements either about 90% or about 30% of the time, which broadly matched IMGT annotations. Linkage disequilibrium might explain the correlated functional status among segregating V segments, but an unknown experimental factor could not be excluded. The study listed 164 TCR beta chains as associated with cytomegalovirus. The cohort was sequenced for TCR beta chains only, and without alpha or paired-chain data the features that could be detected were limited.

The method behind the library was the immunoSEQ multiplex PCR assay. For the multiplex PCR, a mixture combining 60 forward primers for TCR Vbeta segments and 13 reverse primers for TCR Jbeta segments was used. A multiplex PCR assay on genomic DNA amplified the CDR3 region of rearranged TCR beta genes. The amplified TCR beta libraries were sequenced on the Illumina HiSeq System as 87-base-pair reads. The source study handled its data this way. In a later analysis, around 80 million unique TCR beta chains were counted across the roughly 610 repertoires, and approximately 11 million of these chains were shared by at least two donors. Raw reads were error-corrected and collapsed into unique sequences with a nearest-neighbor algorithm that merged closely related sequences to remove PCR and sequencing errors. V, D and J gene segments were assigned by aligning CDR3 sequences to IMGT reference sequences. Each retained sequence needed at least a six-nucleotide match to both a V gene segment and a J gene segment. A rearrangement counted as productive if the CDR3 had no stop codons and remained in frame with V and J, and every other rearrangement counted as non-productive. CDR3 was defined by IMGT convention, running from the second conserved V-encoded cysteine to the conserved J-encoded phenylalanine. The earlier analysis of about 590 of the donors excluded sequences that lacked an unambiguous match to a single V gene segment. An earlier analysis of several hundred of the donors called V segments functional above 56.7% productive rearrangements and segregating when the between-donor standard deviation exceeded 5%. A statistical classification framework was built to diagnose cytomegalovirus status from the catalog of TCR beta chain sequences. V and J gene assignment, in a later analysis, came from comparing TCR nucleotide sequences with IMGT/GENE-DB human TR gene sequences. In a later analysis, CDR3 sequences and most-parsimonious VDJ recombination scenarios were assigned using the TCRdist pipeline. In a later analysis, each TCR beta chain was defined by its CDR3 amino acid sequence together with its V-gene family, and reads without a unique V-gene family were excluded. To address suspected cross-contamination and a sequencing artifact, a later analysis removed under 600 highly shared, low-generation-probability nucleotide sequences. For each public chain, a later analysis derived a clonal expansion index from normalized ranks of inferred template counts within each repertoire. Generation probabilities in a later analysis came from a VDJ recombination model fitted to out-of-frame rearrangements, and those results were checked against IGoR. Hypergeometric tests were used in a later analysis to score TCR-TCR, TCR-HLA and TCR-CMV co-occurrence, with a repertoire-size bias correction applied to the TCR pairs. False discovery rates were estimated in a later analysis by permuting HLA or CMV assignments 20 times. In a later analysis, co-occurring TCRs were grouped using DBSCAN, and TCRdist sequence similarity was added for clustering within HLA-allele-positive subsets. For co-occurrence clustering, repertoires with fewer than 30,000 or more than 120,000 public chains were excluded, along with five repertoires with anomalous nucleotide sharing. What TCRdb holds here is the immuneACCESS table cut down to in-frame rearrangements. Part of the clones is not present; checked against another copy, under half of the missing clones reflect an unresolved V gene, and the others are unexplained. The D gene and trimming were derived from the DNA, and the V and J assignments and clone size from that table. For this sample the table gives 160,000 or so clones, of which 70% to 80% were detected only once. The top ten clones comprise 1.5% to 1.7% of the sample.

This clone was counted a few times. Its specific antigen is unknown. Base qualities are not recorded, but no much larger clone differs from it by a single base. The cohort was made up of around 720 healthy bone marrow donors. Cohort members were all nominally healthy when sampled, although unrecorded immune exposures were likely present. The donor was CMV seronegative and belonged to the group of around 400 seronegative cohort members. Every donor gave a peripheral blood sample, and the peripheral blood mononuclear cells from that sample were used for TCR beta sequencing. The Qiagen DNeasy Blood Extraction Kit was used to extract genomic DNA from the blood cell samples. Germline trimming: 4 bases from V, 11 bases from J; junction bases outside gene matches: 4. The germline V gene specifies SGDLS as CDR1 and YYNGEE as CDR2. The cysteine opens and the phenylalanine closes a CDR3 of 12 amino acids. CDR3 DNA is the only sequence kept; it has 36 bases, read in frame from the first base.

This sequence uses TRBV9 and TRBJ2-3; 10 central nucleotides agree with TRBD2. What was sequenced was PBMCs. The receptor's source is a man in his forties in good health and CMV-seronegative. The CDR3 sequence is CASSISSGRQYF. The sequence in DNA is TGTGCCAGCAGCATCTCTAGCGGGAGGCAGTATTTT.